This T cell receptor beta chain originates from a study of T cells after yellow fever vaccination. Study-wide results and limits: Repertoires sorted by FACS could include abundant clonotypes that are contaminants from the bulk population. Re-detected after boosting: most primary clones, 95% to 98% of CD4 and 80% to 90% of CD8. Though weaker, the secondary response peaked faster, on day 5 versus 15.

The 5'RACE template-switching step produced TCR cDNA and added a universal primer site and UMIs. TCRdb processed the 5' RACE reads anew with MiXCR; each CDR3 protein has one entry. Counted here are 100,000 or so distinct CDR3 sequences, almost 9% occurring once; the ten biggest clones make up around 16%. Trimming removed 2 bases from V and 2 bases from J, with 4 bases in between. Germline assignment: CDR1 MNHEY and CDR2 SVGEGT. The CDR3 runs to 12 residues. The sequence derives from a man aged 18 to 29 who received the YFV17D yellow fever vaccine. V is TRBV6-2 or TRBV6-3 and J is TRBJ2-7, with D unresolved. Sequences were derived from CD8+ T cells not binding an NS4B(214-222) dextramer, sorted from PBMCs, sampled roughly 14 days after the first yellow fever vaccination. CDR3 sequence (DNA): TGTGCCAGCAGTTACGTCCCCTACGAGCAGTACTTC. Translating gives CASSYVPYEQYF.